Each of the 5 T cell receptor beta chains below was sequenced from the same sample in a study of T cells in Graves' hyperthyroidism and ophthalmopathy. Amplification of TCR beta CDR3 regions was performed using RNA transcripts as template. Researchers ran a first-round RT-PCR on the TCR CDR3 using the HTBI primer set. Using its own MiXCR run on the multiplex PCR reads, TCRdb lists one record per CDR3 protein. This sample yields about 700,000 distinct CDR3 sequences, of which about 15% are seen a single time; roughly 10% belongs to the top ten. The sequenced sample consisted of blood. Receptors were obtained from a woman aged 18-29 years with Graves' hyperthyroidism.

This clonotype was counted many times. The chain carries TRBV20-1 and TRBJ2-7; D possibly corresponds to TRBD2 (5 bases). Germline V gene sequence: CDR1 DFQATT, CDR2 SNEGSKA (reference sequence). V shed 1 base and J shed 6 bases, with 10 bases lying between them. The CDR3 loop spans 12 amino acids. The CDR3: CSARVREGEQYF. The CDR3 DNA reads as TGCAGTGCTAGAGTCCGGGAAGGCGAGCAGTACTTC.

This clonotype was counted between two and nine times. V is TRBV3-1 and J is TRBJ2-3; 8 bases are shared with TRBD2. The CDR3 runs 15 residues. CDR1 LGHDT and CDR2 YNNKEL come from the germline V gene (reference sequence). Losses at the gene ends were 4 bases for V and 2 bases for J; bases not matched to a gene: 5. The CDR3 coding sequence is TGTGCCAGCAGCCGAGAGGGACTAGACACAGATACGCAGTATTTT. This gives the protein CASSREGLDTDTQYF.

Comment on this clonotype: Relative to the germline gene, one junction end is altered; a read error may explain this. The chain couples TRBV4-1 to TRBJ1-5; 8 nucleotides match TRBD1. The CDR3 is 15 residues long. The V gene's germline CDR1 is MGHRA and CDR2 YSYEKL. The CDR3 bases are TGCGCCAGCAGCCAAGGGCAGGGGGCCGGTCAGCCCCGGCATTTT. Protein sequence: CASSQGQGAGQPRHF.

This clonotype occurred many times. The chain uses TRBV7-8 and TRBJ2-1; 11 bases agree with TRBD1. CDR1 is SGHVS and CDR2 is FQNEAQ in the germline V gene. V gave up 6 bases and J gave up 0 bases; unmatched junction bases: 7. The CDR3 runs to 17 residues. The CDR3 protein is CASSRRGQGGSYNEQFF. The CDR3 DNA follows: TGTGCCAGCAGTCGAAGGGGACAGGGGGGCTCCTACAATGAGCAGTTCTTC.

This clonotype came up many times. The chain has TRBV7-3 and TRBJ2-7; a possible D gene is TRBD2 (7 bases). CDR3 length equals 15 residues. Trimming pared 1 base from V and 6 bases from J, leaving 16 bases between. The germline V gene encodes CDR1 SGHTA and CDR2 FQGTGA. The CDR3 loop reads CASSLMGGAQAEQYF. Here the CDR3 DNA reads TGTGCCAGCAGCTTAATGGGGGGGGCCCAAGCCGAGCAGTACTTC.